This TCR beta chain was found in a study of T cell repertoires in cytomegalovirus infection. Losses at the gene ends were 1 base for V and 1 base for J; bases not matched to a gene: 4. The CDR3 spans 15 residues. Germline CDR1 is SQVTM and CDR2 is ANQGSEA. This clonotype was seen a handful of times. TCRdb redid the calling of the reads with MiXCR, one entry per CDR3 protein. The sample contains approximately 190,000 distinct CDR3 sequences, roughly 27% of which appear only once. Sequenced input: PBMCs. The sequence was collected from a human donor in good health (CMV status not recorded). Some clones in this sample may be carry-over from other donors' samples. The genes are TRBV29-1 and TRBJ2-4; 7 bases are a match to TRBD2. In DNA, the CDR3 is TGCAGCGTTGAAGTGGGAGGGAGTGCCAAAAACATTCAGTACTTC. Encoded protein: CSVEVGGSAKNIQYF. Looking up the rest from reference TRBV29-1 and TRBJ2-4 gives the full variable domain: SAVISQKPSRDICQRGTSLTIQCQVDSQVTMMFWYRQQPGQSLTLIATANQGSEATYESGFVIDKFPISRPNLTFSTLTVSNMSPEDSSIYLCSVEVGGSAKNIQYFGAGTRLSVL.